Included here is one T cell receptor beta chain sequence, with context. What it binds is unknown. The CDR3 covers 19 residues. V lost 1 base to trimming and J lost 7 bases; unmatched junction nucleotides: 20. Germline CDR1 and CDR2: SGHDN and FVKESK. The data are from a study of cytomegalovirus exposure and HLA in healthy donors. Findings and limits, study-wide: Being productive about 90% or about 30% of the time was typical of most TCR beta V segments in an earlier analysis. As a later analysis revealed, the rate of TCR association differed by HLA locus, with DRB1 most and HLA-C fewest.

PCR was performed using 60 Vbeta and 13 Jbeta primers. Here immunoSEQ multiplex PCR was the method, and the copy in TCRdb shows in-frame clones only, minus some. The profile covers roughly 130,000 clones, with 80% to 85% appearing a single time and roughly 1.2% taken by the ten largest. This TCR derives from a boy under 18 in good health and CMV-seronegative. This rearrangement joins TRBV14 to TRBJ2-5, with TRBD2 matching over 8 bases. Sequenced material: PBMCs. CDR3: CASSQVTRAGATVKGTQYF. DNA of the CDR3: TGTGCCAGCAGCCAAGTTACCCGAGCGGGAGCGACTGTAAAGGGGACCCAGTACTTC. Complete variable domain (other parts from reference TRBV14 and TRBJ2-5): EAGVTQFPSHSVIEKGQTVTLRCDPISGHDNLYWYRRVMGKEIKFLLHFVKESKQDESGMPNNRFLAERTGGTYSTLKVQPAELEDSGVYFCASSQVTRAGATVKGTQYFGPGTRLLVL.